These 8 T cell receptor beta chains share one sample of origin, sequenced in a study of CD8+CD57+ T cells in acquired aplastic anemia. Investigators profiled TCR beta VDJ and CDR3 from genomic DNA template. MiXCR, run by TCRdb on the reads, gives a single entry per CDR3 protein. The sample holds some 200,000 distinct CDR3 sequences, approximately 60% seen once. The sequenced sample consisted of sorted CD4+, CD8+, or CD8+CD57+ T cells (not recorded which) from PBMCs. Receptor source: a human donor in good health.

The CDR3 region is CAISESGGRQPQHF. The CDR3 region has the DNA TGTGCCATCAGTGAGTCCGGTGGCCGACAGCCCCAGCATTTT. The chain recombines TRBV10-3 with TRBJ1-5, with D hard to call. V was trimmed by 0 bases and J by 7 bases, leaving 10 bases between them. From germline, CDR1 is ENHRY and CDR2 SYGVKD. The CDR3 contains 14 residues.

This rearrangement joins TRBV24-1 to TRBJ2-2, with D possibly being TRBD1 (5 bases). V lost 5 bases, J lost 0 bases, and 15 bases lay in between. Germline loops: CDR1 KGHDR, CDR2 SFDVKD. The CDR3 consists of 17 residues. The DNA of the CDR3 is TGTGCCACCAGTGGACCGCAGGGAAGCGCGAACACCGGGGAGCTGTTTTTT. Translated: CATSGPQGSANTGELFF.

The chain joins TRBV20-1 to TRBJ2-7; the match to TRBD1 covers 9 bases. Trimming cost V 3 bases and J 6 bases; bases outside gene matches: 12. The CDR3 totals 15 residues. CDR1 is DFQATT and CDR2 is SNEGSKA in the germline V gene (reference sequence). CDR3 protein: CSARAPGTGTLEQYF. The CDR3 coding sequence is TGCAGTGCTAGGGCCCCCGGGACAGGGACACTCGAGCAGTACTTC.

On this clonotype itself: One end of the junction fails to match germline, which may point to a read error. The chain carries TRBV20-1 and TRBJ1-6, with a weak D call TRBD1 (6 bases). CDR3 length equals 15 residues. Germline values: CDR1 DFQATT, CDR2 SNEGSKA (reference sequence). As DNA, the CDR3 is TGCAGTGCCTCCGGGCAGGGGTCGTATAATTCACCCCTCCGCTTT. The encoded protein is CSASGQGSYNSPLRF.

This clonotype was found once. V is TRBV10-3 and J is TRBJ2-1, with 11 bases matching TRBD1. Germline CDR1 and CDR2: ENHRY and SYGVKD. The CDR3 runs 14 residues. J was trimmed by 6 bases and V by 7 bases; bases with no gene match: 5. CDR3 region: CAINPGQGGNEQFF. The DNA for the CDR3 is TGTGCCATCAATCCGGGACAGGGGGGCAATGAGCAGTTCTTC.

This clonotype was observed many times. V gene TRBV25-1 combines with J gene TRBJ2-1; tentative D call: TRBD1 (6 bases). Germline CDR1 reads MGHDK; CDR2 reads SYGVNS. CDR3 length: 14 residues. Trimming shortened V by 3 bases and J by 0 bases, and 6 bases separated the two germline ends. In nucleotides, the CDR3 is TGTGCCAGCAGTGACAGGGGCTCCTACAATGAGCAGTTCTTC. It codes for CASSDRGSYNEQFF.

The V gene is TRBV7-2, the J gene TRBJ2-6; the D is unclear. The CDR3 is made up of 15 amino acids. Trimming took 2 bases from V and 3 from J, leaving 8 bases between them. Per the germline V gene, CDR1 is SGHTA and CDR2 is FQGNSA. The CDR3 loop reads CASSLMVYGANVLTF. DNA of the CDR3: TGTGCCAGCAGCTTAATGGTGTATGGGGCCAACGTCCTGACTTTC.

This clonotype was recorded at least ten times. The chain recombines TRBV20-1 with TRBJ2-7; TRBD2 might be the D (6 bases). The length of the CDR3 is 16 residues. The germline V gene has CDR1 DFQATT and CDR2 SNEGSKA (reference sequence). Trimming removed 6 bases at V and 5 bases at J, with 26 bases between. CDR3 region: CSAKGEMGLSTHEQYF. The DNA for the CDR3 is TGCAGTGCGAAAGGCGAAATGGGACTCTCGACTCACGAGCAGTACTTC.